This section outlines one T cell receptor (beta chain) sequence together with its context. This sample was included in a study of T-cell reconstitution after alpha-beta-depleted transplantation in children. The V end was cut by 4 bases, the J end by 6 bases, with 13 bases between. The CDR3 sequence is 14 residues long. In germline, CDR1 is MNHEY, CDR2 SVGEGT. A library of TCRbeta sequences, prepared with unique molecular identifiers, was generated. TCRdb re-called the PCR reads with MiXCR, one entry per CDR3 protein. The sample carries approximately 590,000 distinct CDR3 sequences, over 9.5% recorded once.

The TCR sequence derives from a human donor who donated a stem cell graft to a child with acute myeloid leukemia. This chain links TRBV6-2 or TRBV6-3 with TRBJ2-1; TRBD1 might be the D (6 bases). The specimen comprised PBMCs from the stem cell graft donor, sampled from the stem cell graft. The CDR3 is CASSSPTGFNEQFF. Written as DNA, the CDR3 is TGTGCCAGCAGTTCCCCTACAGGGTTCAATGAGCAGTTCTTC.